Listed below are T cell receptor beta chains from one sample, sequenced in a study of T cells in Graves' hyperthyroidism and ophthalmopathy. MiXCR was run by TCRdb on the multiplex PCR reads, yielding one entry per CDR3 protein. The table has 540,000 or so distinct CDR3 sequences, around 14% seen once. The specimen sequenced was blood. These receptors were taken from a woman aged 30 to 39 with Graves' hyperthyroidism. CDR3s include the opening cysteine and the closing phenylalanine or tryptophan. A D gene is named only where the DNA matches it firmly. Rows may omit the clone size; those that give it use once, few, many or a size class.

abundance: few; j_gene: TRBJ1-5; d_gene: TRBD1; v_gene: TRBV15; CDR3aa: CATSRAPTGGGNQPQHF; CDR3nt: TGTGCCACCAGCAGAGCCCCGACAGGGGGGGGGAATCAGCCCCAGCATTTT
abundance: few; j_gene: TRBJ1-3; d_gene: .; v_gene: TRBV5-1; CDR3aa: CASSLLSLGTSSGNTIYF; CDR3nt: TGCGCCAGCAGCTTGCTCAGTTTGGGGACCTCCTCTGGAAACACCATATATTTT
abundance: many; j_gene: TRBJ2-7; d_gene: .; v_gene: TRBV30; CDR3aa: CAWSVWGSSYEQYF; CDR3nt: TGTGCCTGGAGTGTTTGGGGGAGCTCCTACGAGCAGTACTTC
abundance: .; j_gene: TRBJ2-2; d_gene: TRBD2; v_gene: TRBV12-3/TRBV12-4; CDR3aa: CASSTSTSGVRSTGELFF; CDR3nt: TGTGCCAGCAGCACTAGCACTAGCGGGGTGAGGAGCACCGGGGAGCTGTTTTTT
abundance: few; j_gene: TRBJ1-2; d_gene: .; v_gene: TRBV18; CDR3aa: CASSPLETRSNYGYTF; CDR3nt: TGTGCCAGCTCACCACTGGAGACAAGAAGTAACTATGGCTACACCTTC
abundance: many; j_gene: TRBJ2-1; d_gene: TRBD2; v_gene: TRBV11-2; CDR3aa: CASSLGGGRANEQFF; CDR3nt: TGTGCCAGCAGCTTAGGAGGCGGGAGGGCCAATGAGCAGTTCTTC
abundance: many; j_gene: TRBJ2-7; d_gene: TRBD1; v_gene: TRBV30; CDR3aa: CAWTEVGTGGLDEQYF; CDR3nt: TGTGCCTGGACCGAGGTCGGGACAGGGGGCTTAGACGAGCAGTACTTC
abundance: many; j_gene: TRBJ2-1; d_gene: .; v_gene: TRBV6-1; CDR3aa: CATHSSGRYEQFF; CDR3nt: TGTGCCACTCACAGTTCTGGGAGGTATGAGCAGTTCTTC
abundance: many; j_gene: TRBJ2-7; d_gene: .; v_gene: TRBV7-2; CDR3aa: CASSSNSADREQYF; CDR3nt: TGTGCCAGCAGCTCCAACTCGGCCGATAGAGAGCAGTACTTC
abundance: few; j_gene: TRBJ1-1; d_gene: TRBD1; v_gene: TRBV7-3; CDR3aa: CASSPMTGGTEAFF; CDR3nt: TGTGCCAGCAGCCCAATGACAGGGGGCACTGAAGCTTTCTTT
abundance: .; j_gene: TRBJ2-1; d_gene: TRBD2; v_gene: TRBV20-1; CDR3aa: CSARIAGGRKAYNEQFF; CDR3nt: TGCAGTGCTAGAATTGCGGGAGGAAGGAAGGCCTACAATGAGCAGTTCTTC
abundance: many; j_gene: TRBJ1-3; d_gene: TRBD1; v_gene: TRBV27; CDR3aa: CASSRTGASSGNTIYF; CDR3nt: TGTGCCAGCAGCCGGACAGGGGCCAGCTCTGGAAACACCATATATTTT
abundance: .; j_gene: TRBJ1-2; d_gene: .; v_gene: TRBV14; CDR3aa: CASSQEYLNYGYTF; CDR3nt: TGTGCCAGCAGCCAAGAATACCTGAACTATGGCTACACCTTC
abundance: many; j_gene: TRBJ2-7; d_gene: TRBD1; v_gene: TRBV2; CDR3aa: CASSYGDRAYDEQYF; CDR3nt: TGTGCCAGCAGCTATGGGGACAGGGCGTACGACGAGCAGTACTTC
abundance: many; j_gene: TRBJ2-7; d_gene: TRBD1; v_gene: TRBV12-3/TRBV12-4; CDR3aa: CASSLFGTGNEQYF; CDR3nt: TGTGCCAGCAGTTTATTCGGGACAGGTAACGAGCAGTACTTC
abundance: .; j_gene: TRBJ2-1; d_gene: .; v_gene: TRBV7-9; CDR3aa: CASSQSSSGGFSYNEQFF; CDR3nt: TGTGCCAGCAGCCAATCTTCATCCGGGGGTTTCTCCTACAATGAGCAGTTCTTC
abundance: many; j_gene: TRBJ2-4; d_gene: .; v_gene: TRBV11-2; CDR3aa: CASSSLEGGMIQYF; CDR3nt: TGTGCCAGCAGCTCCTTGGAGGGGGGGATGATTCAGTACTTC
abundance: few; j_gene: TRBJ1-2; d_gene: .; v_gene: TRBV3-1; CDR3aa: CASSPYPTANYGYTF; CDR3nt: TGTGCCAGCAGCCCATACCCGACAGCTAACTATGGCTACACCTTC
abundance: many; j_gene: TRBJ2-2; d_gene: .; v_gene: TRBV2; CDR3aa: CASSERGGAGPRALFF; CDR3nt: TGTGCCAGCAGTGAAAGGGGCGGGGCAGGACCAAGAGCGCTGTTTTTT
abundance: many; j_gene: TRBJ2-7; d_gene: TRBD2; v_gene: TRBV6-6; CDR3aa: CASSYSGASGSGYEQYF; CDR3nt: TGTGCCAGCAGTTACTCTGGGGCTAGCGGGAGTGGGTACGAGCAGTACTTC
abundance: .; j_gene: TRBJ2-2; d_gene: TRBD1; v_gene: TRBV10-3; CDR3aa: CAILDRHGGELFF; CDR3nt: TGTGCCATTCTGGACAGGCACGGGGGGGAGCTGTTTTTT
abundance: many; j_gene: TRBJ2-7; d_gene: .; v_gene: TRBV7-9; CDR3aa: CASSLVGPIYEQYF; CDR3nt: TGTGCCAGCAGCTTAGTGGGTCCTATCTACGAGCAGTACTTC
abundance: many; j_gene: TRBJ1-5; d_gene: .; v_gene: TRBV30; CDR3aa: CACAGGPSNQPQHF; CDR3nt: TGTGCCTGCGCCGGGGGGCCAAGCAATCAGCCCCAGCATTTT
abundance: many; j_gene: TRBJ2-2; d_gene: TRBD2; v_gene: TRBV7-8; CDR3aa: CASSLRSSGVNTGELFF; CDR3nt: TGTGCCAGCAGCTTAAGGAGTAGCGGGGTGAACACCGGGGAGCTGTTTTTT
abundance: few; j_gene: TRBJ2-1; d_gene: .; v_gene: TRBV18; CDR3aa: CASSPQLGEPSYNEQFF; CDR3nt: TGTGCCAGCTCACCCCAATTGGGGGAACCAAGCTACAATGAGCAGTTCTTC
abundance: few; j_gene: TRBJ1-1; d_gene: .; v_gene: TRBV19; CDR3aa: CASSFKRMNTEAFF; CDR3nt: TGTGCCAGTAGTTTCAAAAGGATGAACACTGAAGCTTTCTTT
abundance: many; j_gene: TRBJ2-1; d_gene: TRBD2; v_gene: TRBV6-2/TRBV6-3; CDR3aa: CASSYTFYHSGSSYNEQFF; CDR3nt: TGTGCCAGCAGTTACACGTTTTATCATAGCGGGAGCTCCTACAATGAGCAGTTCTTC
abundance: few; j_gene: TRBJ1-4; d_gene: .; v_gene: TRBV6-5; CDR3aa: CASKLTENEKLFF; CDR3nt: TGTGCCAGCAAGTTGACGGAGAATGAAAAACTGTTTTTT
abundance: .; j_gene: TRBJ2-1; d_gene: TRBD2; v_gene: TRBV28; CDR3aa: CASLTTGTSGRDNEQFF; CDR3nt: TGTGCCAGCCTAACTACGGGGACTAGCGGGAGGGACAATGAGCAGTTCTTC
abundance: .; j_gene: TRBJ2-7; d_gene: .; v_gene: TRBV29-1; CDR3aa: CSVDRGRLGKQYF; CDR3nt: TGCAGCGTTGATCGGGGACGCCTGGGTAAGCAGTACTTC
abundance: many; j_gene: TRBJ2-7; d_gene: TRBD2; v_gene: TRBV11-2; CDR3aa: CASSYQGLAGAYEQYF; CDR3nt: TGTGCCAGCAGCTACCAAGGACTAGCGGGTGCGTACGAGCAGTACTTC